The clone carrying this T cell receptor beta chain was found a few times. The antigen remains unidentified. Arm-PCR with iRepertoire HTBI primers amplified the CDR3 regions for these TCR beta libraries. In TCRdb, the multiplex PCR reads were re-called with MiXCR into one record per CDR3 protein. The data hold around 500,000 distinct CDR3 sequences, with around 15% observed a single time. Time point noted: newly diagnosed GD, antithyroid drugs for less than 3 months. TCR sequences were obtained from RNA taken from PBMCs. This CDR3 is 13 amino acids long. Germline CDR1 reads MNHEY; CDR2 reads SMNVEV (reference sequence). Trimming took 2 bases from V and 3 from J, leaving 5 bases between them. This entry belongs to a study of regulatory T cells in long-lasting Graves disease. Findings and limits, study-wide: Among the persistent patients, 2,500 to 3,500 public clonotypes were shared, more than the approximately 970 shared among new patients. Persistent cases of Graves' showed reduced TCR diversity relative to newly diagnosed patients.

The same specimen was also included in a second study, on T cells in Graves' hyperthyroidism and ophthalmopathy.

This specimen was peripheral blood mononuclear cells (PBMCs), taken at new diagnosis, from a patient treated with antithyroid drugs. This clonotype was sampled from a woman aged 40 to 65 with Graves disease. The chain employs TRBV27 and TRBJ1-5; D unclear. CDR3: CASSLAINQPQHF. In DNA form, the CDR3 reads TGTGCCAGCAGTTTAGCCATCAATCAGCCCCAGCATTTT.